Listed below are T cell receptor beta chains from one sample, sequenced in a study of OX40 agonist ivuxolimab in advanced cancers. TCRdb keeps only in-frame clones here, not all; method: immunoSEQ multiplex PCR. The profile shows 65,000 to 80,000 clones, about four fifths of them singletons. Material: CD4+ or CD8+ T cells sorted from blood, obtained in a trial of the OX40 agonist ivuxolimab. The source of these receptors is an adult with an advanced solid tumor such as melanoma, head and neck, liver or kidney cancer. CDR3s include the opening cysteine and the closing phenylalanine or tryptophan. Each record gives: clone size, D gene, V gene, J gene, CDR3 protein, CDR3 DNA. The D gene is left open where the match is weak. The size entry is marked missing in some rows and otherwise reads once, few, many or a size class.

once,-,TRBV4-2,TRBJ1-3,CASNFKGNTIYF,TGTGCCAGCAATTTCAAAGGAAACACCATATATTTT
-,-,TRBV9,TRBJ1-1,CASSVMWGTEAFF,TGTGCCAGCAGCGTAATGTGGGGCACTGAAGCTTTCTTT
few,-,TRBV7-3,TRBJ1-2,CASSLDQQTYGYTF,TGTGCCAGCAGCTTAGATCAGCAGACGTATGGCTACACCTTC
-,-,TRBV6-1,TRBJ2-3,CASSRDDFTDTQYF,TGTGCCAGCAGTCGGGACGATTTTACAGATACGCAGTATTTT
-,-,TRBV7-3,TRBJ2-1,CASSLDGGSYNEQFF,TGTGCCAGCAGCTTAGATGGGGGTTCCTACAATGAGCAGTTCTTC
-,-,TRBV9,TRBJ2-3,CASSPTDTQYF,TGTGCCAGCAGCCCCACAGATACGCAGTATTTT
once,TRBD2,TRBV4-1,TRBJ2-2,CASSASGGRETGELFF,TGCGCCAGCAGTGCTAGCGGGGGCCGAGAAACCGGGGAGCTGTTTTTT
-,TRBD2,TRBV4-3,TRBJ2-3,CASSQERGSGRRDTQYF,TGCGCCAGCAGCCAAGAAAGGGGAAGCGGGAGACGGGATACGCAGTATTTT
-,-,TRBV18,TRBJ2-3,CASSPGTLSSTDTQYF,TGTGCCAGCTCGCCCGGGACACTTAGTAGCACAGATACGCAGTATTTT
-,-,TRBV7-9,TRBJ2-3,CASSLGGPYTQYF,TGTGCCAGCAGCTTAGGGGGACCATATACGCAGTATTTT
-,-,TRBV4-3,TRBJ1-1,CASSPGPMPLPPEAFF,TGCGCCAGCAGCCCAGGACCGATGCCCCTTCCGCCTGAAGCTTTCTTT
-,-,TRBV29-1,TRBJ2-7,CSGGQSYEQYF,TGCAGCGGTGGACAGTCCTACGAGCAGTACTTC
few,TRBD2,TRBV19,TRBJ2-3,CASSIRLAGVPGSTDTQYF,TGTGCCAGTAGTATACGACTAGCGGGAGTTCCCGGTAGCACAGATACGCAGTATTTT
once,-,TRBV25-1,TRBJ1-2,CASSGLDGIYGYTF,TGTGCCAGCAGTGGGCTAGACGGTATCTATGGCTACACCTTC
-,TRBD2,TRBV5-1,TRBJ2-2,CASSPAGTSGGPNTGELFF,TGCGCCAGCAGCCCTGCCGGGACTAGCGGGGGCCCGAACACCGGGGAGCTGTTTTTT
-,-,TRBV7-9,TRBJ1-1,CASSLGGGNTEAFF,TGTGCCAGCAGCTTAGGGGGAGGGAACACTGAAGCTTTCTTT
few,TRBD1,TRBV4-3,TRBJ1-2,CASSQSGQGGYGYTF,TGCGCCAGCAGCCAGTCGGGACAGGGGGGCTATGGCTACACCTTC
-,-,TRBV7-3,TRBJ1-5,CASSLRPGSNQPQHF,TGTGCCAGCAGCTTACGCCCAGGGAGTAATCAGCCCCAGCATTTT
-,-,TRBV2,TRBJ2-1,CASSEGRGRRNEQFF,TGTGCCAGCAGTGAAGGGAGGGGGAGACGCAATGAGCAGTTCTTC
-,-,TRBV7-2,TRBJ2-1,CASSLGRNPNEQFF,TGTGCCAGCAGCTTAGGGCGGAATCCTAATGAGCAGTTCTTC
-,TRBD2,TRBV4-2,TRBJ2-1,CASSGRGGAYNEQFF,TGTGCCAGCAGCGGGCGGGGGGGAGCATACAATGAGCAGTTCTTC
-,-,TRBV4-3,TRBJ2-7,CASSQEGHNTYEQYF,TGCGCCAGCAGCCAAGAGGGGCATAATACCTACGAGCAGTACTTC
-,TRBD1,TRBV4-1,TRBJ2-3,CASSQEGTGASTDTQYF,TGCGCCAGCAGCCAAGAGGGGACAGGGGCTTCCACAGATACGCAGTATTTT
once,TRBD2,TRBV10-1,TRBJ2-1,CASSEGGLGAGNEQFF,TGCGCCAGCAGTGAGGGGGGACTAGGAGCCGGCAATGAGCAGTTCTTC
-,TRBD1,TRBV29-1,TRBJ1-2,CSVVANQDRATNYGYTF,TGCAGCGTTGTCGCTAACCAGGACAGGGCAACTAACTATGGCTACACCTTC
-,TRBD1,TRBV18,TRBJ1-3,CASSPQRLDRVGGNTIYF,TGTGCCAGCTCACCACAACGACTGGACAGGGTGGGTGGAAACACCATATATTTT
few,TRBD1,TRBV13,TRBJ1-2,CASSSRRTGRNYGYTF,TGTGCCAGCAGCTCCCGTCGGACAGGGCGAAACTATGGCTACACCTTC
-,-,TRBV20-1,TRBJ2-1,CSASRSNEQFF,TGCAGTGCTAGTAGGAGCAATGAGCAGTTCTTC
medium-sized,TRBD1,TRBV7-2,TRBJ2-3,CASSARQGGSTDTQYF,TGTGCCAGCAGCGCCCGACAGGGGGGTAGCACAGATACGCAGTATTTT
-,-,TRBV2,TRBJ2-7,CARGRGGAYEQYF,TGTGCCAGGGGTAGGGGGGGCGCCTACGAGCAGTACTTC
-,TRBD1,TRBV19,TRBJ1-6,CASRPRQGSSPLHF,TGTGCCAGTAGGCCCCGACAGGGGAGTTCACCCCTCCACTTT